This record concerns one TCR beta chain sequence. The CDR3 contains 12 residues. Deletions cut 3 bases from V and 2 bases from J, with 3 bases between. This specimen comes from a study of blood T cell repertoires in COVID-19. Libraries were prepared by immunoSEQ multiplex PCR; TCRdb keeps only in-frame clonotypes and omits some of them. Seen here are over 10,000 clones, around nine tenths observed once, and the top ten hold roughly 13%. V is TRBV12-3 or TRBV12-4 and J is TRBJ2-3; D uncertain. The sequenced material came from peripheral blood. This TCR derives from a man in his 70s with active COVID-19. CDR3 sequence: CASSFLTDTQYF. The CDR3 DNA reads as TGTGCCAGCAGTTTTCTCACAGATACGCAGTATTTT.